This record concerns one T cell receptor beta chain sequence. TCRdb's copy holds only in-frame clones and misses some; the assay was immunoSEQ multiplex PCR. The sample has some 250,000 clones, about nine tenths seen once; the top ten hold around 12%. Seattle enrolled patients during active infection and tracked them longitudinally. This record comes from a study of blood T cell repertoires in COVID-19. About the study: Acute and convalescent COVID-19 specimens originated in the United States, Italy and Spain. In each case, the material was cDNA or gDNA derived from T cells, B-cell-depleted T cells, or PBMCs.

This CDR3 spans 13 amino acids. Germline V lookup: CDR1 SEHNR, CDR2 FQNEAQ (reference sequence). Trimming shortened V by 1 base and J by 6 bases, and 9 bases separated the two germline ends. The sequence was collected from a woman under 40 with COVID-19, enrolled during active disease. The sequenced sample consisted of peripheral blood. The V gene is TRBV7-9, the J gene TRBJ1-2; no firm D call. For the CDR3, the DNA is TGTGCCAGCAGCTTAGGGCCCGGGGATGGCTACACCTTC. Translation: CASSLGPGDGYTF.